Below, 17 T cell receptor beta chains from the same sample are listed, as sequenced in a study of blood T cell repertoires in COVID-19. TCRdb's table, derived via immunoSEQ multiplex PCR, lists solely in-frame clones and lacks some. The data hold over 150,000 clones, with around 80% observed a single time. The material sequenced was PBMCs or T cells enriched from blood (not recorded which). The receptors shown here come from a woman in her 70s in a cohort exposed to, infected with or recovered from COVID-19 (not recorded which).

The chain recombines TRBV7-8 with TRBJ1-5; the D is unclear. Germline V gene sequence: CDR1 SGHVS, CDR2 FQNEAQ. CDR3 length: 14 residues. Trimming cost V 1 base and J 6 bases, with 10 bases left between them. The CDR3 bases are TGTGCCAGCAGCTTAGTGAGGGTTAGTCAGCCCCAGCATTTT. This codes for CASSLVRVSQPQHF.

The V and J genes are TRBV6-5 and TRBJ2-5, with 7 nucleotides matching TRBD1. V was pared by 2 bases and J by 5 bases, with 11 bases of the junction left unmatched. The CDR3 is 16 amino acids. The germline V gene encodes CDR1 MNHEY and CDR2 SVGAGI. This CDR3 reads CASSYAHRGMGETQYF. The CDR3 DNA follows: TGTGCCAGCAGTTACGCCCACAGGGGTATGGGTGAGACCCAGTACTTC.

The CDR3 DNA reads TGTGCCAGCAGCCCCTCAGCGACTAATGAAAAACTGTTTTTT. Amino acid sequence: CASSPSATNEKLFF. The rearrangement joins TRBV3-1 (or the pseudogene TRBV3-2) to TRBJ1-4; D is unclear. Trimming took 4 bases from V and 2 from J, leaving 8 bases between them. CDR1 is LGHDT and CDR2 is YNNKEL in the germline V gene (reference sequence). The CDR3 has 14 amino acids.

J is TRBJ1-1 and V is TRBV12-5; 10 positions agree with TRBD1. The J segment lost 4 bases and the V segment lost 1 base, leaving 6 bases of the junction unmatched. Germline CDR1 and CDR2: LGHNT and FRNRAP. CDR3 length: 16 residues. CDR3 in amino acids: CASGLDKTGGSTEAFF. CDR3 nucleotide sequence: TGTGCTAGTGGTTTGGACAAGACAGGGGGCTCCACTGAAGCTTTCTTT.

This chain connects TRBV5-1 to TRBJ2-2; 9 nucleotides agree with TRBD2. V dropped 3 bases and J dropped 8; count of bases not matched to a gene: 8. The CDR3 contains 15 residues. CDR1 is SGHRS and CDR2 is YFSETQ in the germline V gene. The CDR3 sequence: CASSSGTSRVGELFF. The CDR3 region has the DNA TGCGCCAGCAGCTCTGGGACTAGCCGGGTTGGGGAGCTGTTTTTT.

The chain uses TRBV10-3 and TRBJ2-1; D is uncertain. The CDR3 contains 14 residues. Germline CDR1 ENHRY, CDR2 SYGVKD. Between the trimmed V and J ends, which lost 2 bases and 11 bases, there was a span of 16 bases. The CDR3 nucleotides are TGTGCCATCAGTGAGAGGATGCGAGGAGACCAGCAGTTCTTC. Amino acid sequence: CAISERMRGDQQFF.

The chain carries TRBV28 and TRBJ1-2; D possibly corresponds to TRBD1 (5 bases). Germline loops: CDR1 MDHEN, CDR2 SYDVKM. The CDR3 runs to 14 residues. The germline V and J ends were trimmed by 0 bases and 1 base, with 6 bases remaining between them. In DNA, the CDR3 is TGTGCCAGCAGTTTATGGACAGTTAACTATGGCTACACCTTC. Protein: CASSLWTVNYGYTF.

This chain joins TRBV10-1 and TRBJ2-2; TRBD2 matches at 8 bases. The CDR3 extends over 14 amino acids. Per the germline V gene, CDR1 is WNHNN and CDR2 is SYGVQD (reference sequence). Trimming cost V 8 bases and J 0 bases; bases outside gene matches: 2. CDR3 loop: CASASGSNTGELFF. CDR3 coding DNA: TGCGCCAGCGCTAGCGGGTCGAACACCGGGGAGCTGTTTTTT.

There are a few counts of this clone. The chain carries TRBV2 and TRBJ2-7; D is uncertain. Trimming stripped 8 bases from V and 2 bases from J, with 13 bases between. Germline V gene sequence: CDR1 SNHLY, CDR2 FYNNEI. The CDR3 is made up of 13 amino acids. The CDR3 region is CASADIFTYEQYF. In nucleotides, the CDR3 is TGTGCCAGCGCAGACATCTTTACCTACGAGCAGTACTTC.

Comment on this clone: The same CDR3 arises from other DNA sequences in this sample as well. V gene TRBV18 combines with J gene TRBJ2-7; 7 nucleotides agree with TRBD2. V lost 3 bases, J lost 4 bases, and 3 bases stayed unmatched. The length of the CDR3 is 13 residues. In germline, CDR1 is KGHSH, CDR2 LQKENI. CDR3: CASSPPGGYEQYF. For the CDR3, the DNA is TGTGCCAGCTCACCTCCCGGGGGGTACGAGCAGTACTTC. The full variable domain, with the rest looked up from reference TRBV18 and TRBJ2-7, is NAGVMQNPRHLVRRRGQEARLRCSPMKGHSHVYWYRQLPEEGLKFMVYLQKENIIDESGMPKERFSAEFPKEGPSILRIQQVVRGDSAAYFCASSPPGGYEQYFGPGTRLTVT.

The V call is TRBV27, the J call TRBJ2-5; TRBD1 aligns across 7 bases. V gave up 5 bases and J gave up 5 bases; unmatched junction bases: 8. The CDR3 has 14 amino acids. CDR1 and CDR2 from the germline V gene are MNHEY and SMNVEV (reference sequence). The chain's CDR3 is CASSLLQGRETQYF. The CDR3 nucleotides are TGTGCCAGCAGTCTCCTACAGGGGCGCGAGACCCAGTACTTC.

The chain recombines TRBV29-1 with TRBJ2-1; 7 bases agree with TRBD1. CDR3 length equals 12 residues. Germline assignment: CDR1 SQVTM and CDR2 ANQGSEA. V lost 3 bases to trimming and J lost 6 bases; unmatched junction nucleotides: 2. CDR3 sequence reads: CSVDDRVNEQFF. The CDR3 DNA is TGCAGCGTTGACGACAGGGTCAATGAGCAGTTCTTC.

The rearrangement links TRBV5-1 to TRBJ1-3; D is unresolved. The CDR3 length is 15 residues. Germline V gives CDR1 SGHRS, CDR2 YFSETQ. Trimming cost V 4 bases and J 0 bases, with 11 bases left between them. The CDR3 protein is CASSLDTFSGNTIYF. The DNA for the CDR3 is TGCGCCAGCAGCCTCGACACCTTCTCTGGAAACACCATATATTTT.

J is TRBJ2-2 and V is TRBV7-2, with 14 bases that match TRBD2. This CDR3 is built from 16 residues. CDR1 is SGHTA, CDR2 FQGNSA, per germline. V was pared by 4 bases and J by 5 bases, with 3 bases of the junction left unmatched. CDR3 in DNA: TGTGCCAGCAGCTGGGGACTAGCGGGAGAGACCGGGGAGCTGTTTTTT. It specifies CASSWGLAGETGELFF.

This clone was counted once. The chain is built from TRBV27 and TRBJ2-7, with D possibly TRBD2 on 5 matching bases. V was clipped by 6 bases and J by 5 bases, with 8 bases between them. Germline V lookup: CDR1 MNHEY, CDR2 SMNVEV (reference sequence). This CDR3 has 11 amino acids. The chain's CDR3 is CASRRRDEQYF. The CDR3 region has the DNA TGTGCCAGCAGAAGGCGGGACGAGCAGTACTTC.

The genes are TRBV18 and TRBJ2-1, with 8 nucleotides matching TRBD2. The J segment lost 0 bases and the V segment lost 4 bases, leaving 2 bases of the junction unmatched. This CDR3 comprises 15 residues. Germline V gives CDR1 KGHSH, CDR2 LQKENI. The CDR3, as DNA: TGTGCCAGCTCACTTAGCGGGGACTCCTACAATGAGCAGTTCTTC. It encodes CASSLSGDSYNEQFF.

The V and J genes are TRBV5-1 and TRBJ2-5; 7 nucleotides align to TRBD1. Losses at the gene ends were 0 bases for V and 5 bases for J; bases not matched to a gene: 1. CDR3 length: 13 amino acids. CDR1 SGHRS and CDR2 YFSETQ come from the germline V gene. The CDR3 region is CASSLAQGETQYF. The CDR3 DNA is TGCGCCAGCAGCTTGGCACAGGGGGAGACCCAGTACTTC.